One and the same sample provided the 18 T cell receptor beta chains below, sequenced in a study of blood T cell repertoires in COVID-19. This table comes from immunoSEQ multiplex PCR, and its TCRdb copy is limited to in-frame clones, with some not included. The sample yields 150,000 to 200,000 clones, 85% seen once. The sample comprised peripheral blood. The receptor source for this set is a woman aged 80 or older with COVID-19, enrolled during active disease.

There are a few counts of this clone. The gene calls are TRBV6-5 and TRBJ1-1; possibly TRBD1 for D (5 bases). The CDR3 is 15 residues long. Germline V gives CDR1 MNHEY, CDR2 SVGAGI. The ends were cut back, 0 bases at V and 0 bases at J, with 8 bases in the middle. This chain's CDR3 is CASSYSSDMNTEAFF. In nucleotides, the CDR3 is TGTGCCAGCAGTTACTCGTCGGACATGAACACTGAAGCTTTCTTT.

The chain has TRBV7-8 and TRBJ1-2, with D perhaps TRBD1 (6 bases). Germline-derived CDR1 and CDR2 are SGHVS and FQNEAQ. This CDR3 comprises 17 residues. The V and J ends lost 5 bases and 3 bases respectively, with 22 bases between them. The CDR3 spells CASSPGTTRPRHYGYTF. CDR3 bases: TGTGCCAGCAGCCCCGGGACAACGAGACCCCGACACTATGGCTACACCTTC. The full variable domain, with the rest looked up from reference TRBV7-8 and TRBJ1-2, is GAGVSQSPRYKVAKRGQDVALRCDPISGHVSLFWYQQALGQGPEFLTYFQNEAQLDKSGLPSDRFFAERPEGSVSTLKIQRTQQEDSAVYLCASSPGTTRPRHYGYTFGSGTRLTVV.

The chain carries TRBV15 and TRBJ1-2; D is possibly TRBD1 (6 bases). Germline CDR1 is LNHNV and CDR2 is YYDKDF (reference sequence). Trimming left V 3 bases short and J 5 bases short, with 13 bases between. The CDR3 extends over 14 amino acids. The DNA for the CDR3 is TGTGCCACCAGCAGGGTACAGGGTTCGTATGGCTACACCTTC. Protein: CATSRVQGSYGYTF.

This chain links TRBV6-1 with TRBJ2-3; the D gene is possibly TRBD1 (5 bases). Trimming cost V 1 base and J 4 bases, with 12 bases left between them. The CDR3 contains 15 residues. Germline loops: CDR1 MNHNS, CDR2 SASEGT. This chain's CDR3 is CASSEGAGIPDTQYF. The CDR3 nucleotides read TGTGCCAGCAGTGAAGGGGCAGGGATTCCAGATACGCAGTATTTT.

V is TRBV5-4 and J is TRBJ2-2; 8 bases align to TRBD1. CDR1 SGHNT and CDR2 YYREEE come from the germline V gene (reference sequence). Germline trimming cut 2 bases from V and 5 bases from J; bases unmatched to any gene: 8. The CDR3 has 16 residues. The CDR3 sequence is CASSFPGQGETGELFF. The CDR3 DNA sequence: TGTGCCAGCAGCTTTCCCGGACAGGGAGAGACCGGGGAGCTGTTTTTT.

This chain uses TRBV28 with TRBJ1-1; no clear D. CDR1 is MDHEN, CDR2 SYDVKM, per germline. CDR3 length: 13 residues. V gave up 5 bases and J gave up 2 bases, with 9 bases separating them. The CDR3 loop reads CASSPNRNTEAFF. The DNA for the CDR3 is TGTGCCAGCAGTCCGAATAGAAACACTGAAGCTTTCTTT. Based on the CDR3 plus reference TRBV28 and TRBJ1-1, the full variable domain is DVKVTQSSRYLVKRTGEKVFLECVQDMDHENMFWYRQDPGLGLRLIYFSYDVKMKEKGDIPEGYSVSREKKERFSLILESASTNQTSMYLCASSPNRNTEAFFGQGTRLTVV.

This clone was seen a single time. The chain carries TRBV3-1 (or the pseudogene TRBV3-2) and TRBJ2-2; 12 bases map to TRBD2. This CDR3 region has 18 residues. Germline CDR1 and CDR2: LGHDT and YNNKEL (reference sequence). The J segment lost 7 bases and the V segment lost 1 base, leaving 10 bases of the junction unmatched. In nucleotides, the CDR3 is TGTGCCAGCAGCCAAGGAGGGGCTAGCGGGAGGGCCTTCGGGGAGCTGTTTTTT. It is translated as CASSQGGASGRAFGELFF.

CDR3 nucleotides: TGTGCCAGCAGCGTAGCAGTGGGGACAGGGGGGTACAATGAGCAGTTCTTC. It is translated as CASSVAVGTGGYNEQFF. This sequence joins TRBV9 and TRBJ2-1; 11 nucleotides agree with TRBD1. The germline V gene has CDR1 SGDLS and CDR2 YYNGEE. This CDR3 comprises 17 residues. Germline trimming cut 0 bases from V and 4 bases from J; bases unmatched to any gene: 6. Drawing the rest from reference TRBV9 and TRBJ2-1, the complete variable domain is DSGVTQTPKHLITATGQRVTLRCSPRSGDLSVYWYQQSLDQGLQFLIQYYNGEERAKGNILERFSAQQFPDLHSELNLSSLELGDSALYFCASSVAVGTGGYNEQFFGPGTRLTVL.

This sequence joins TRBV28 and TRBJ1-4; D is ambiguous. The CDR3 loop spans 11 amino acids. V was shortened by 1 base and J by 12 bases, with 6 bases between the two germline ends. Germline lookup yields CDR1 MDHEN and CDR2 SYDVKM. The CDR3 DNA follows: TGTGCCAGCAGTTTATCCGGGGAACTGTTTTTT. It specifies CASSLSGELFF.

The chain has TRBV4-1 and TRBJ1-4; TRBD1 might be the D (6 bases). Trimming left V 3 bases short and J 7 bases short, with 15 bases between. The germline CDR1 and CDR2 sequences are MGHRA and YSYEKL. The CDR3 loop spans 15 amino acids. CDR3: CASSQTAGGGEKLFF. The CDR3 region has the DNA TGCGCCAGCAGCCAGACGGCGGGGGGCGGTGAAAAACTGTTTTTT.

This chain uses TRBV7-3 with TRBJ1-1, with TRBD1 matching over 7 bases. CDR1 and CDR2 from the germline V gene are SGHTA and FQGTGA. The ends lost 3 bases at V and 5 bases at J; junction bases unmatched: 9. The CDR3 has 15 residues. CDR3 coding DNA: TGTGCCAGCAGCTTGGGGACAGCGTTCGATACTGAAGCTTTCTTT. Residues: CASSLGTAFDTEAFF. The complete variable domain, with remaining parts taken from reference TRBV7-3 and TRBJ1-1, reads GAGVSQTPSNKVTEKGKYVELRCDPISGHTALYWYRQSLGQGPEFLIYFQGTGAADDSGLPNDRFFAVRPEGSVSTLKIQRTERGDSAVYLCASSLGTAFDTEAFFGQGTRLTVV.

The chain couples TRBV19 to TRBJ1-6; D is possibly TRBD1 (6 bases). The CDR3 sequence is 13 residues long. The V end lost 9 bases, the J end lost 10 bases, and 16 bases lay between the germline ends. Germline-derived CDR1 and CDR2 are LNHDA and SQIVND (reference sequence). The CDR3 region is CASRRGNGSPLHF. CDR3 bases: TGTGCCAGCCGCAGGGGCAATGGATCACCCCTCCACTTT.

This clone was recorded only once. This chain connects TRBV5-1 to TRBJ2-2; 11 positions match TRBD2. The CDR3 consists of 15 residues. V was pared by 4 bases and J by 7 bases, with 6 bases of the junction left unmatched. Looked up from germline, CDR1 is SGHRS and CDR2 is YFSETQ. The CDR3 coding sequence is TGCGCCAGCAGCCCAACTAGCGGGAGCTTCGGGGAGCTGTTTTTT. Its translation: CASSPTSGSFGELFF.

This sequence joins TRBV5-6 and TRBJ2-7, with a tentative D call TRBD1 (6 bases). This CDR3 is built from 12 residues. CDR1 is SGHDT and CDR2 is YYEEEE in the germline V gene. Trimming removed 4 bases from V and 9 bases from J, with 14 bases in between. CDR3 amino acids: CASSLMGARQYF. The CDR3 DNA is TGTGCCAGCAGCCTAATGGGGGCCCGGCAGTACTTC.

This chain joins TRBV4-1 and TRBJ1-6; 7 bases match TRBD1. Germline CDR1 and CDR2: MGHRA and YSYEKL. The CDR3 is made up of 15 amino acids. The V and J ends lost 0 bases and 7 bases, in that order; junction bases with no gene match: 3. CDR3 DNA sequence: TGCGCCAGCAGCCAAGAACAGGGGCTAAATTCACCCCTCCACTTT. Translated: CASSQEQGLNSPLHF.

J is TRBJ1-4 and V is TRBV5-1; D remains unclear. Germline V gives CDR1 SGHRS, CDR2 YFSETQ. This CDR3 has 15 amino acids. V was trimmed by 1 base and J by 0 bases, leaving 7 bases between them. The DNA for the CDR3 is TGCGCCAGCAGCTTGATCGGGACAACTAATGAAAAACTGTTTTTT. Its translation is CASSLIGTTNEKLFF.

V gene TRBV10-3 combines with J gene TRBJ1-2; no definite D call. Deletions cut 2 bases from V and 8 bases from J, with 12 bases between. CDR3 length equals 13 residues. In germline, CDR1 is ENHRY, CDR2 SYGVKD. This CDR3 reads CAISEPIPRGYTF. The CDR3 DNA sequence: TGTGCCATCAGTGAGCCGATCCCCCGGGGCTACACCTTC.

The chain joins TRBV19 to TRBJ1-3, with unresolved D. Germline lookup yields CDR1 LNHDA and CDR2 SQIVND (reference sequence). Trimming removed 7 bases at V and 0 bases at J, with 13 bases between. The CDR3 is made up of 15 amino acids. The CDR3 DNA reads as TGTGCCAGTAAAGCAGACATCCTCTCTGGAAACACCATATATTTT. Translating it yields CASKADILSGNTIYF.